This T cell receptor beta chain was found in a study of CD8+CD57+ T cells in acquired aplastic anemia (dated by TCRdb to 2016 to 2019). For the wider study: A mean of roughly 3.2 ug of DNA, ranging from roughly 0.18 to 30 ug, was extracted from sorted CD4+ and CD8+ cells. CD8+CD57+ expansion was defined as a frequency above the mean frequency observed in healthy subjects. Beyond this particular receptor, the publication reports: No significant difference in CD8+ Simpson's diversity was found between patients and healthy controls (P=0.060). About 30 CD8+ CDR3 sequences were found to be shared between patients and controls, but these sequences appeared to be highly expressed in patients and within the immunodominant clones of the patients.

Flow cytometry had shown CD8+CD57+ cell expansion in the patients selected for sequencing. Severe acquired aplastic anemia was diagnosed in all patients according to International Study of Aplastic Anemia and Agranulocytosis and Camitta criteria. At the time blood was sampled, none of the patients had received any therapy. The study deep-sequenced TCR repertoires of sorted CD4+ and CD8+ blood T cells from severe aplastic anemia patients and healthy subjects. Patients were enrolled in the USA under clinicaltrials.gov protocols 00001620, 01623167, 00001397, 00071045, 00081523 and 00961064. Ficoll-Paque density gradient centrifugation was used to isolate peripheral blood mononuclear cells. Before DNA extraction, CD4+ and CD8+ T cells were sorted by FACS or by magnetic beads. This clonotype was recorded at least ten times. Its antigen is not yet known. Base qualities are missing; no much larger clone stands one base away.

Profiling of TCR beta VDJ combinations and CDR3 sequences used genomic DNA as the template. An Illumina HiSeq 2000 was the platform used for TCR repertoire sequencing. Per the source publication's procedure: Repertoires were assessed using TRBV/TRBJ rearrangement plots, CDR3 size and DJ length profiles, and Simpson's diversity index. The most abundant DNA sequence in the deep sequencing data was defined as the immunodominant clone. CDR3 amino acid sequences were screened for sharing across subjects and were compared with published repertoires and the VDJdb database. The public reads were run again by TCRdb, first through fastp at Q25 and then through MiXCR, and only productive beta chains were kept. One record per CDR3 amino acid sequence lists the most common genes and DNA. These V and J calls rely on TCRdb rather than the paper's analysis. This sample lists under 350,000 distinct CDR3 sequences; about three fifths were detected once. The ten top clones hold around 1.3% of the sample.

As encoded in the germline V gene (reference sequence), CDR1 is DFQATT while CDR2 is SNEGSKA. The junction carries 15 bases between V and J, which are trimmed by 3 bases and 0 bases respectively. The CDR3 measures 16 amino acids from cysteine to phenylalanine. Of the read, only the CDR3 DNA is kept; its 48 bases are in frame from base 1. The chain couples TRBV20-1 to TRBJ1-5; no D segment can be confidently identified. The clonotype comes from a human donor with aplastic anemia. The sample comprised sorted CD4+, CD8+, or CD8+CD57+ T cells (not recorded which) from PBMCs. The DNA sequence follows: TGCAGTGCTAGCGCCCCTTTAGCCTATAGCAATCAGCCCCAGCATTTT. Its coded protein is CSASAPLAYSNQPQHF.